This T cell receptor (beta chain) originates from a study of identical twins. Points from the study as a whole: Conclusions were based on cross-sectional statistical analysis, without following the same donors. With monozygotic twins, out-of-frame TCR alpha sharing exceeded what models estimated.

TCRdb reprocessed the 5' RACE reads via MiXCR and lists one record per CDR3 protein. This table holds hundreds of thousands of distinct CDR3 sequences, 8.6% found once. A remark on this clonotype: Antigen: not known.

The V segment lost 6 bases and the J segment 1 base; nucleotides outside the gene matches: 1. The CDR3 loop spans 14 amino acids. CDR1 and CDR2 (germline): ENHRY, SYGVKD. The sample also formed part of further work on yellow fever vaccine responses in identical twins. As that study records: Twins' vaccine T cell response reportedly seemed partly convergent, partly personalized.

The chain combines TRBV10-3 with TRBJ2-2; TRBD2 aligns across 8 bases. The sequence was obtained from a woman between 18 and 30 years old in good health. Sequencing was performed on PBMCs. The chain's CDR3 is CAIRGLENTGELFF. CDR3 in DNA: TGTGCCATCAGGGGACTAGAGAACACCGGGGAGCTGTTTTTT.